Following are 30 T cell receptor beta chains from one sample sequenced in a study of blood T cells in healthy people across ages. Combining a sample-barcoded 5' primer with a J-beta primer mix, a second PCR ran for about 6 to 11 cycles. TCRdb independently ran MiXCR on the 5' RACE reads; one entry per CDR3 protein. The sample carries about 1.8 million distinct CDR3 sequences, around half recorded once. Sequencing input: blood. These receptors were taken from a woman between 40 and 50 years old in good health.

The CDR3 bases are TGTGCCAGCGGAGGGGGCGGAGGGGATAATTCACCCCTCCACTTT. Protein sequence: CASGGGGGDNSPLHF. The chain employs TRBV28 and TRBJ1-6, with 7 bases that match TRBD1. Trimming removed 8 bases from V and 5 bases from J; junction bases left unmatched: 9. Germline V gene sequence: CDR1 MDHEN, CDR2 SYDVKM. There are 15 residues in the CDR3.

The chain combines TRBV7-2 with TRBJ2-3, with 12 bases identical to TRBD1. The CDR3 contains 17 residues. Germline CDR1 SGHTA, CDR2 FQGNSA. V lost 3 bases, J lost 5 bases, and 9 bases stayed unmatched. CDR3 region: CASSFMRGQGAGDTQYF. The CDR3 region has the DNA TGTGCCAGCAGCTTCATGAGGGGACAGGGGGCGGGAGATACGCAGTATTTT.

CDR3 DNA sequence: TGTGCCAGCAGTGACGAGGATTACTTGGGGACTGAAGCTTTCTTT. It encodes CASSDEDYLGTEAFF. This sequence joins TRBV25-1 and TRBJ1-1; D gene ambiguous. CDR1 and CDR2 from the germline V gene are MGHDK and SYGVNS. There are 15 residues in the CDR3. V dropped 3 bases and J dropped 5 bases, with 16 bases sitting between them.

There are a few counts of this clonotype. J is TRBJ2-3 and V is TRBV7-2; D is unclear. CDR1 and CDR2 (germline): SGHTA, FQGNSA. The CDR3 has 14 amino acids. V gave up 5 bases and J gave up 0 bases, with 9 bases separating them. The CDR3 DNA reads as TGTGCCAGCAGCACCCGTAAGAGCACAGATACGCAGTATTTT. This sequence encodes CASSTRKSTDTQYF.

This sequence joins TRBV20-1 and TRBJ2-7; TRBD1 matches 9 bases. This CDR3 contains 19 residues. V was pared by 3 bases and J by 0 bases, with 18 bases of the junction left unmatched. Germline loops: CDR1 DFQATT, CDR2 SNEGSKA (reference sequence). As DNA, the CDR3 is TGCAGTGCTAGTTCAATAACAGGGGGCGCCGACCTCTCCTCCTACGAGCAGTACTTC. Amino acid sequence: CSASSITGGADLSSYEQYF.

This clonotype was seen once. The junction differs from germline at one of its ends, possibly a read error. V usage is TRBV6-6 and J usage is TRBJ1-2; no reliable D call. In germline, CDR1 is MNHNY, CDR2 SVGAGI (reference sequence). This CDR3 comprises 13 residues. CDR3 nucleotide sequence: TGTGCCAGCACCCCACTCAAGGGTCATGGCTACACTTTC. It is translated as CASTPLKGHGYTF.

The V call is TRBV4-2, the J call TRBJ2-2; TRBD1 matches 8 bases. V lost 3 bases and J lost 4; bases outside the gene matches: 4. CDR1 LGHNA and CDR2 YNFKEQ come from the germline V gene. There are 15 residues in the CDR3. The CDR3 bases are TGTGCCAGCAGCCATCAGGACAGGGCCACCGGGGAGCTGTTTTTT. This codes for CASSHQDRATGELFF.

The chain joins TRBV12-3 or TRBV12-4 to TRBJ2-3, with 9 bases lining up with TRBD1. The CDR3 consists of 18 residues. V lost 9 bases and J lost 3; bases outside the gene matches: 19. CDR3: CASDRPEAGQGETDTQYF. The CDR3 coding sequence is TGTGCCAGTGACCGACCGGAAGCGGGACAGGGTGAGACAGATACGCAGTATTTT.

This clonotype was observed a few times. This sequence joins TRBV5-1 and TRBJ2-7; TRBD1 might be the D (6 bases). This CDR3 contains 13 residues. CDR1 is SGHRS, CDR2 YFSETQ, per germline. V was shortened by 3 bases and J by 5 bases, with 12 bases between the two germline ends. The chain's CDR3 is CASSSDSGNEQYF. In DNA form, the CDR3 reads TGCGCCAGCAGCTCGGACAGTGGGAACGAGCAGTACTTC.

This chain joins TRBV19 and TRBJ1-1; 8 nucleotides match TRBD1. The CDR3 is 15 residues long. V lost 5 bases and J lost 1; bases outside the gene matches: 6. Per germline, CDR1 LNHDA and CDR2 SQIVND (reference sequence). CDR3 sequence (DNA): TGTGCCAGTAGTCACCCCGGGACAGGGAACACTGAAGCTTTCTTT. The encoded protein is CASSHPGTGNTEAFF.

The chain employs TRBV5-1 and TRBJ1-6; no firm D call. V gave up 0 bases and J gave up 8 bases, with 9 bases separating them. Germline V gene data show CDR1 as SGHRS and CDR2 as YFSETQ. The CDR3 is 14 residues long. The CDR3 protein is CASSLVAFDSPLHF. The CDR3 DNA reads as TGCGCCAGCAGCTTGGTCGCATTTGATTCACCCCTCCACTTT.

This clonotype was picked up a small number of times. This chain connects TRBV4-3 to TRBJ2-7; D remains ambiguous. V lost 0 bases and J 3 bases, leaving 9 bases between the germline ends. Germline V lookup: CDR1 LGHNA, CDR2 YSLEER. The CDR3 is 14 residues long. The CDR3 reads CASSQDSKGYEQYF. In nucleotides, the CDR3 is TGCGCCAGCAGCCAAGATAGTAAAGGCTACGAGCAGTACTTC.

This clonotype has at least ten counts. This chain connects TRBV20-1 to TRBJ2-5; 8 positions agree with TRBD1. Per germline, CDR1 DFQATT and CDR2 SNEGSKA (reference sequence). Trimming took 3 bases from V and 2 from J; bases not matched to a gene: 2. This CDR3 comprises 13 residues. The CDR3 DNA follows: TGCAGTGCTAGGTACAGGGGGCAAGAGACCCAGTACTTC. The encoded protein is CSARYRGQETQYF.

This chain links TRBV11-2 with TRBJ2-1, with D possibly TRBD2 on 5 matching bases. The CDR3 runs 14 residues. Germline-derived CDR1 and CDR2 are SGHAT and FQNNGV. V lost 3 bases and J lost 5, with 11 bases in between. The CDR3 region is CASSFGIRDNEQFF. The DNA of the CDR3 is TGTGCCAGCAGCTTCGGGATTCGGGACAATGAGCAGTTCTTC.

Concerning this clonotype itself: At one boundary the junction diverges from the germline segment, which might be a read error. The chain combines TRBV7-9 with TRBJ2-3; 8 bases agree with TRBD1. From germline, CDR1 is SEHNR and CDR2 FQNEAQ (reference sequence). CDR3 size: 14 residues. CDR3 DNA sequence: TGTGCCAGCAGCCCCGGGACAGGCACAGATATGCAGTATTTT. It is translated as CASSPGTGTDMQYF.

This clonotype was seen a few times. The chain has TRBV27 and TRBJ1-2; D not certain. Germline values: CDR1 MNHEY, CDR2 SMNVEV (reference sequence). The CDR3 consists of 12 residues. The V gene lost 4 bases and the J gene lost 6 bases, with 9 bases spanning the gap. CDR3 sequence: CASSSHRDGYTF. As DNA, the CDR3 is TGTGCCAGCAGTTCCCACAGAGATGGCTACACCTTC.

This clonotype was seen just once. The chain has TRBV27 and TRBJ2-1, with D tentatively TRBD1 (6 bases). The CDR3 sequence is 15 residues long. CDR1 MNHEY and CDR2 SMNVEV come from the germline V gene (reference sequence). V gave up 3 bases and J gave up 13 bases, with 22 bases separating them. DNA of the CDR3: TGTGCCAGCAGTTTGTTAGGGGGACGGCAAGAGACCCAGTTCTTC. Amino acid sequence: CASSLLGGRQETQFF.

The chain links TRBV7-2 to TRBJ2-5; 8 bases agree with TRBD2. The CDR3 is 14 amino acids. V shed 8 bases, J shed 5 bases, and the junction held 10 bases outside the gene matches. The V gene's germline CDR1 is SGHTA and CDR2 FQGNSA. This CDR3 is CASSPRGGAETQYF. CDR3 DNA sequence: TGTGCCAGCTCCCCCCGGGGGGGGGCTGAGACCCAGTACTTC.

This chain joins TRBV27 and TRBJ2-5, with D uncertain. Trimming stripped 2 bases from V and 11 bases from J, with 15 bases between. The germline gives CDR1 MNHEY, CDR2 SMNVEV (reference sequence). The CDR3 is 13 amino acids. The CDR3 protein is CASSLTGISSQYF. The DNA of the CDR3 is TGTGCCAGCAGTTTAACGGGCATAAGCTCTCAGTACTTC.

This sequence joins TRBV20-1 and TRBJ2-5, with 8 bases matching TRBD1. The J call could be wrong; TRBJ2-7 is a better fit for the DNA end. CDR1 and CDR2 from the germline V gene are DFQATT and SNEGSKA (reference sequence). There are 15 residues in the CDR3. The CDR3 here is CSARHEGQVTYEQYF. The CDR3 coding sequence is TGCAGTGCTAGACATGAGGGACAGGTGACTTACGAGCAGTACTTC.

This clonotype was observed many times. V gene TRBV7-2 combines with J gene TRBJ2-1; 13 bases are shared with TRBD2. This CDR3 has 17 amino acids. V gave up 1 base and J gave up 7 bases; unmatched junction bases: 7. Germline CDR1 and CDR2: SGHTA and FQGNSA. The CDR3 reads CASSLGVLAGGPNEQFF. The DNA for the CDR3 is TGTGCCAGCAGCTTAGGGGTACTAGCGGGGGGGCCTAATGAGCAGTTCTTC. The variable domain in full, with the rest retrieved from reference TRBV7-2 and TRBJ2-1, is GAGVSQSPSNKVTEKGKDVELRCDPISGHTALYWYRQSLGQGLEFLIYFQGNSAPDKSGLPSDRFSAERTGGSVSTLTIQRTQQEDSAVYLCASSLGVLAGGPNEQFFGPGTRLTVL.

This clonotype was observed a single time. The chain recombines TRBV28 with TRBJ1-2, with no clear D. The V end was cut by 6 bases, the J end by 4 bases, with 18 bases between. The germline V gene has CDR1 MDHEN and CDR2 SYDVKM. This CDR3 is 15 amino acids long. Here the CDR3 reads CASSSPRGNSYGYTF. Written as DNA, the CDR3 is TGTGCCAGCAGCTCTCCTCGGGGAAATAGCTATGGCTACACCTTC.

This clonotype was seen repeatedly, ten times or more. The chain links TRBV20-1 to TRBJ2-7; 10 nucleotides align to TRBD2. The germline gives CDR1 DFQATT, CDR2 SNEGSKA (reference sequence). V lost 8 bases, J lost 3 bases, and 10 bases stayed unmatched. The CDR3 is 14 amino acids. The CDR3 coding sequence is TGCAGTAGGCCAGGCGGACTAGCGGTCTACGAGCAGTACTTC. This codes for CSRPGGLAVYEQYF.

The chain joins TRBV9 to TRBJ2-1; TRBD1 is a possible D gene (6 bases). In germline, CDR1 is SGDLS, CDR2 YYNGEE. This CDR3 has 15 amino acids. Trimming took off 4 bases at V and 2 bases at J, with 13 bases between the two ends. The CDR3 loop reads CASSLRDTAYNEQFF. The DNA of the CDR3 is TGTGCCAGCAGCTTACGGGACACCGCCTACAATGAGCAGTTCTTC.

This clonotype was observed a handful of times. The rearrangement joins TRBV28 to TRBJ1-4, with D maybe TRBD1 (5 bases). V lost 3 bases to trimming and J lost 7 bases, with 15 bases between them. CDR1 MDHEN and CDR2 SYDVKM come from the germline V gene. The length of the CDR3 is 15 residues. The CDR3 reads CASSFRRDGGEKLFF. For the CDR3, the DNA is TGTGCCAGCAGTTTCCGCAGGGATGGGGGTGAAAAACTGTTTTTT.

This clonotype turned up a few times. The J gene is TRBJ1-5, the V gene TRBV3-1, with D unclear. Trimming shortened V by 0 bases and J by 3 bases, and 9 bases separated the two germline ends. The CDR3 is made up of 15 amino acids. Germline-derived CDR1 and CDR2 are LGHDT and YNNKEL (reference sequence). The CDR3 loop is CASSQDRNPNQPQHF. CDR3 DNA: TGTGCCAGCAGCCAAGATCGAAACCCCAATCAGCCCCAGCATTTT.

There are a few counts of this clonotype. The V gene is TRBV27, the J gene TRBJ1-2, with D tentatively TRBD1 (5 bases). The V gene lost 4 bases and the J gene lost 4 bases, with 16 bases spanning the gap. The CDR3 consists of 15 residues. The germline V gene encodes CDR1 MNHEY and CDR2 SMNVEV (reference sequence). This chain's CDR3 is CASSYRRQDIYGYTF. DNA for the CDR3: TGTGCCAGCAGTTATAGACGCCAGGACATCTATGGCTACACCTTC.

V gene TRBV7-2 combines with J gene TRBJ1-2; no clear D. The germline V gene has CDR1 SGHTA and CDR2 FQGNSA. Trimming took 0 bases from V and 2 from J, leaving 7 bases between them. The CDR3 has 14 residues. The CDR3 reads CASSLAHGNYGYTF. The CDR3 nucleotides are TGTGCCAGCAGCTTAGCACACGGGAACTATGGCTACACCTTC.

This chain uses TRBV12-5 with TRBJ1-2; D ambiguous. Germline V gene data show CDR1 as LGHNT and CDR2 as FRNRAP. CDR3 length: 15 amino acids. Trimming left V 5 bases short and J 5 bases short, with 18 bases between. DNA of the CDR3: TGTGCTAGTGGTCCCCCTCGGGGAAGCCTTTATGGCTACACCTTC. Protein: CASGPPRGSLYGYTF. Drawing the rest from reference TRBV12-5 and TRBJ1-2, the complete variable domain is DARVTQTPRHKVTEMGQEVTMRCQPILGHNTVFWYRQTMMQGLELLAYFRNRAPLDDSGMPKDRFSAEMPDATLATLKIQPSEPRDSAVYFCASGPPRGSLYGYTFGSGTRLTVV.

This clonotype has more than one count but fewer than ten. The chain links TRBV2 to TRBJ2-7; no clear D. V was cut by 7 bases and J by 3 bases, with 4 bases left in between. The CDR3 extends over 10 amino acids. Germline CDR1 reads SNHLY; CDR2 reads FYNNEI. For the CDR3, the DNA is TGTGCCAGCACCGGCTACGAGCAGTACTTC. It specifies CASTGYEQYF.